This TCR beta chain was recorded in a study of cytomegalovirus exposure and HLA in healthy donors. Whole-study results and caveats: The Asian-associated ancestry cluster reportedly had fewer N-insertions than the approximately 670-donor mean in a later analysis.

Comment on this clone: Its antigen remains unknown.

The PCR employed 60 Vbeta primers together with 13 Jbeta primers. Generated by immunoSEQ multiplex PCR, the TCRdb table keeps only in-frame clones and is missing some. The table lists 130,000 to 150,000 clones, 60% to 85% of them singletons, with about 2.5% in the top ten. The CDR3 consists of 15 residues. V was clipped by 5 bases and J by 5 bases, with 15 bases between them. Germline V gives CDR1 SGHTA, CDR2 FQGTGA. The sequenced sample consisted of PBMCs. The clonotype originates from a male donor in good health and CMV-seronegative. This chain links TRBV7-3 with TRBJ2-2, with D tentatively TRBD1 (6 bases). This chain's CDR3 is CASSPTVQGTGELFF. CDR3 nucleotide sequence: TGTGCCAGCAGCCCAACGGTCCAGGGGACCGGGGAGCTGTTTTTT. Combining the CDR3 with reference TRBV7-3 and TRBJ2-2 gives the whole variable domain GAGVSQTPSNKVTEKGKYVELRCDPISGHTALYWYRQSLGQGPEFLIYFQGTGAADDSGLPNDRFFAVRPEGSVSTLKIQRTERGDSAVYLCASSPTVQGTGELFFGEGSRLTVL.